The entry below describes one T cell receptor beta chain. This sample was included in a study of blood T cell repertoires in COVID-19. Study context: From the United States, Italy and Spain came samples of acute and convalescent COVID-19. Sample material is recorded as cDNA or gDNA derived from T cells, B-cell-depleted T cells, or PBMCs.

Looked up from germline, CDR1 is MRHNA and CDR2 is SNTAGT. The V end was cut by 8 bases, the J end by 5 bases, with 27 bases between. The CDR3 has 17 residues. Original data processing: Estimates of nucleated cell counts were drawn from the amplification of reference gene primers. Produced via immunoSEQ multiplex PCR; TCRdb's table is partial and in-frame only. V and J calls and clone size are given by that table; D and trimming were obtained from the DNA. The sample includes hundreds of thousands of clones, 80% to 90% of them seen just once. Sequencing input: peripheral blood. The chain carries TRBV6-4 and TRBJ2-5; no clear D. The sequence was collected from a man older than 75 with acute or convalescent COVID-19. CDR3 bases: TGTGCCAGCTCTGTCTCGACCCGGCGATTTATTAGCGAGACCCAGTACTTC. It is translated as CASSVSTRRFISETQYF.